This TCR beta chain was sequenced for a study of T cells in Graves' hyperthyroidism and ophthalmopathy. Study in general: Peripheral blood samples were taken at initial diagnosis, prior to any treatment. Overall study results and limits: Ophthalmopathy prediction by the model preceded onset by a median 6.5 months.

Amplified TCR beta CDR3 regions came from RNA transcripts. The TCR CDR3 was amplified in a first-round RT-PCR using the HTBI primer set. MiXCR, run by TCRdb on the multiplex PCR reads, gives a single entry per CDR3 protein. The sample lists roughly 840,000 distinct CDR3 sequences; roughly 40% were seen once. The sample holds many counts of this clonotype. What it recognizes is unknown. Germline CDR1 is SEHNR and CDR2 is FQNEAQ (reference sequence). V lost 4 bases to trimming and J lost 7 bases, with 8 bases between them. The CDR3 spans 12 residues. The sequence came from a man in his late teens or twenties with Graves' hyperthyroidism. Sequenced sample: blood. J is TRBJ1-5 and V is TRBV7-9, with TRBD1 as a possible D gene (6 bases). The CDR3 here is CASSYGQQPQHF. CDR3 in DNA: TGTGCCAGCAGCTACGGACAGCAGCCCCAGCATTTT.